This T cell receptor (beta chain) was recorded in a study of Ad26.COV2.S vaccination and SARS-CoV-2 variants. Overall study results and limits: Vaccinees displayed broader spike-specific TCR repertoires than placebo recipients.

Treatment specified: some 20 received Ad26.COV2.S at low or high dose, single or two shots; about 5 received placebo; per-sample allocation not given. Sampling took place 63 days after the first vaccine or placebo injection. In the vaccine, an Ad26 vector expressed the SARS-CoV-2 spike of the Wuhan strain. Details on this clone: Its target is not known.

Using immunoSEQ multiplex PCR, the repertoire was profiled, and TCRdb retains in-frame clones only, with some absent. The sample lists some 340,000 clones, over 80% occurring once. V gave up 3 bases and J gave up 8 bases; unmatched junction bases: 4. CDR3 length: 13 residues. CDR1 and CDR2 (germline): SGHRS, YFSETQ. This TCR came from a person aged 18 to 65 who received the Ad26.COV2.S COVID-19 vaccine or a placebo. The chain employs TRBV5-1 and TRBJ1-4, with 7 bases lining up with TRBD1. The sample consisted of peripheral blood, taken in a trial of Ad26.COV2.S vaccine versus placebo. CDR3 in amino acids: CASSSGDSEKLFF. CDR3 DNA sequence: TGCGCCAGCAGCTCGGGGGACAGCGAAAAACTGTTTTTT.